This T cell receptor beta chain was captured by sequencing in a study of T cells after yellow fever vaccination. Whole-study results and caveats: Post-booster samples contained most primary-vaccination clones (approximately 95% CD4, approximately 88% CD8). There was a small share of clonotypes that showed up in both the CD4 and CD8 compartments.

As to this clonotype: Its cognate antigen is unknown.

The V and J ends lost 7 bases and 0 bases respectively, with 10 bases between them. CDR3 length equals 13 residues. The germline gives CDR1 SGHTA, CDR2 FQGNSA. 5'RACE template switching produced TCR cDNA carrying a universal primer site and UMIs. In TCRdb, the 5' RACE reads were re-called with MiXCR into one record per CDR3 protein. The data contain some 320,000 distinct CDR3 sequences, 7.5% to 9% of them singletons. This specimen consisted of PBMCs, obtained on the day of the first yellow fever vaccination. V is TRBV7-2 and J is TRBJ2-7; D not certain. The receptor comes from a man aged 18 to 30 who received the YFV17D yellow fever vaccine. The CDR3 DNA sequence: TGTGCCAGCACCCGCCGGAACTCCTACGAGCAGTACTTC. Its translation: CASTRRNSYEQYF. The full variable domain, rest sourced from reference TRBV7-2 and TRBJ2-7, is GAGVSQSPSNKVTEKGKDVELRCDPISGHTALYWYRQSLGQGLEFLIYFQGNSAPDKSGLPSDRFSAERTGGSVSTLTIQRTQQEDSAVYLCASTRRNSYEQYFGPGTRLTVT.